These 7 T cell receptor beta chains originate from one sample sequenced in a study of Ad26.COV2.S vaccination and SARS-CoV-2 variants. Treatment described: approximately 18 received Ad26.COV2.S at low or high dose, single or two shots; several received placebo; per-sample allocation not given. Day 63 after the first vaccine or placebo injection was the time point for sampling. The assay was immunoSEQ multiplex PCR, and TCRdb's table has in-frame clones only and misses some. The sample yields some 410,000 clones, around 92% seen once. The sample consisted of peripheral blood, taken in a trial of Ad26.COV2.S vaccine versus placebo. The receptors come from a person aged 18 to 59 who received the Ad26.COV2.S COVID-19 vaccine or a placebo.

The chain recombines TRBV7-9 with TRBJ1-4; the D gene is possibly TRBD1 (5 bases). Germline V CDR1 and CDR2: SEHNR, FQNEAQ (reference sequence). The CDR3 consists of 19 residues. The V end lost 3 bases, the J end lost 0 bases, and 20 bases lay between the germline ends. CDR3 coding DNA: TGTGCCAGCAGCTTGGAAGGGACCAAATCACCACCAACTAATGAAAAACTGTTTTTT. Protein sequence: CASSLEGTKSPPTNEKLFF.

This clone was seen once. This chain uses TRBV28 with TRBJ1-5; 10 bases match TRBD1. The CDR3 contains 16 residues. Germline trimming cut 6 bases from V and 6 bases from J; bases unmatched to any gene: 11. Germline V gives CDR1 MDHEN, CDR2 SYDVKM. CDR3 sequence (DNA): TGTGCCAGCAGCTTTGGCTCCGGGACAGGGGCTCAGCCCCAGCATTTT. Amino acids: CASSFGSGTGAQPQHF.

This clone was picked up one time. The gene calls are TRBV6-2 or TRBV6-3 and TRBJ1-5; D perhaps matches TRBD1 (6 bases). V shed 6 bases and J shed 1 base, with 25 bases lying between them. Germline V gene lookup returns CDR1 MNHEY and CDR2 SVGEGT. The CDR3 loop spans 19 amino acids. CDR3 DNA sequence: TGTGCCAGCAGCTTTTCAAAAATGGACAGAAAGGGGAGCAATCAGCCCCAGCATTTT. This translates into CASSFSKMDRKGSNQPQHF.

V is TRBV7-8 and J is TRBJ2-3, with D perhaps matching TRBD2 (5 bases). The germline V and J ends were trimmed by 5 bases and 0 bases, with 12 bases remaining between them. Germline lookup yields CDR1 SGHVS and CDR2 FQNEAQ. There are 15 residues in the CDR3. CDR3 nucleotide sequence: TGTGCCAGCAGCCCCTTAGCGTGGAGCACAGATACGCAGTATTTT. It specifies CASSPLAWSTDTQYF.

The V and J genes are TRBV5-1 and TRBJ2-5; possibly TRBD1 or TRBD2 for D (6 bases each). Deletions cut 4 bases from V and 3 bases from J, with 13 bases between. The CDR3 length is 14 residues. The germline V gene encodes CDR1 SGHRS and CDR2 YFSETQ. The CDR3 sequence is CASSRGGTEETQYF. The CDR3 bases are TGCGCCAGCAGCCGAGGGGGGACGGAAGAGACCCAGTACTTC. Full variable domain (missing parts from reference TRBV5-1 and TRBJ2-5): KAGVTQTPRYLIKTRGQQVTLSCSPISGHRSVSWYQQTPGQGLQFLFEYFSETQRNKGNFPGRFSGRQFSNSRSEMNVSTLELGDSALYLCASSRGGTEETQYFGPGTRLLVL.

The chain uses TRBV5-1 and TRBJ2-1; D uncertain. CDR3 size: 14 residues. V gave up 2 bases and J gave up 0 bases, with 6 bases separating them. Germline values: CDR1 SGHRS, CDR2 YFSETQ. The CDR3 loop is CASSFGSSYNEQFF. The CDR3 nucleotides read TGCGCCAGCAGCTTCGGAAGCTCCTACAATGAGCAGTTCTTC.

The chain couples TRBV28 to TRBJ1-5; weak D call: TRBD1 (6 bases). This CDR3 has 14 amino acids. Germline loops: CDR1 MDHEN, CDR2 SYDVKM. V was shortened by 6 bases and J by 6 bases, with 15 bases between the two germline ends. The DNA for the CDR3 is TGTGCCAGCAGCACAGGGTTCGGGAGTCAGCCCCAGCATTTT. This codes for CASSTGFGSQPQHF.